The 18 T cell receptor beta chains presented below share a single source sample, sequenced in a study of CD8+ T cells in alopecia areata. As the sequencing template, cDNA was produced by extracting RNA and reverse transcribing it. Produced via immunoSEQ multiplex PCR; TCRdb's table is partial and in-frame only. The data show roughly 210,000 clones, around 43% seen once. Sample treatment: oral pan-JAK inhibitor, 5-10 mg twice daily. Here the sequenced sample was CD4+ T cells sorted from blood, taken around week 36, from a patient treated with tofacitinib. These receptors all stem from a human donor with alopecia areata.

V is TRBV30 and J is TRBJ2-1; unclear D gene. Per germline, CDR1 GTSNPN and CDR2 SVGIG (reference sequence). This CDR3 region has 11 residues. Trimming took off 1 base at V and 7 bases at J, with 5 bases between the two ends. As DNA, the CDR3 is TGTGCCTGGAGTGGGGTGAATGAGCAGTTCTTC. Protein sequence: CAWSGVNEQFF.

V gene TRBV30 combines with J gene TRBJ1-4, with a tentative D call TRBD1 (5 bases). Between the trimmed V and J ends, which lost 5 bases and 5 bases, there was a span of 15 bases. CDR1 and CDR2 (germline): GTSNPN, SVGIG (reference sequence). The CDR3 has 14 amino acids. This CDR3 reads CAWGRDATNEKLFF. The CDR3 DNA reads TGTGCCTGGGGGAGGGACGCCACAAATGAAAAACTGTTTTTT.

The CDR3 bases are TGTGCCAGCAGCTTGGGGGGCGGGAGCCGGGAGCTGTTTTTT. It encodes CASSLGGGSRELFF. This chain links TRBV5-4 with TRBJ2-2, with TRBD2 matching over 7 bases. Germline V lookup: CDR1 SGHNT, CDR2 YYREEE (reference sequence). V shed 0 bases, J shed 9 bases, and the junction held 5 bases outside the gene matches. This CDR3 spans 14 amino acids.

This clone was observed a few times. The chain recombines TRBV9 with TRBJ2-7; 8 bases are shared with TRBD1. The CDR3 is made up of 13 amino acids. Trimming took 3 bases from V and 4 from J; bases not matched to a gene: 3. Germline V gene lookup returns CDR1 SGDLS and CDR2 YYNGEE. DNA for the CDR3: TGTGCCAGCAGCGGGGGACAGGATTACGAGCAGTACTTC. Protein sequence: CASSGGQDYEQYF.

A few counts support this clone. The chain uses TRBV7-8 and TRBJ2-5; D call uncertain. The ends were cut back, 3 bases at V and 4 bases at J, with 6 bases in the middle. This CDR3 is built from 12 residues. CDR1 and CDR2 (germline): SGHVS, FQNEAQ. In DNA, the CDR3 is TGTGCCAGCAGCTTTGGGTTAGAGACCCAGTACTTC. It specifies CASSFGLETQYF.

The chain combines TRBV30 with TRBJ1-2; 7 positions agree with TRBD1. This CDR3 contains 14 residues. Germline-derived CDR1 and CDR2 are GTSNPN and SVGIG (reference sequence). Trimming at V came to 0 bases and at J to 8 bases, leaving 9 bases not matched to a gene. DNA for the CDR3: TGTGCCTGGAGTGTGTCAGGGGGGTTTGACGGCTACACCTTC. Encoded protein: CAWSVSGGFDGYTF.

On this clone: The same CDR3 arises from other DNA sequences in this sample as well. V is TRBV9 and J is TRBJ1-2, with D possibly TRBD1 on 6 matching bases. CDR1 is SGDLS, CDR2 YYNGEE, per germline. Trimming left V 2 bases short and J 4 bases short, with 9 bases between. The length of the CDR3 is 13 residues. Written as DNA, the CDR3 is TGTGCCAGCAGCGTCGGGGGCAGCTATGGCTACACCTTC. Translation gives CASSVGGSYGYTF.

The gene calls are TRBV29-1 and TRBJ2-5; D possibly corresponds to TRBD1 (7 bases). Germline CDR1 is SQVTM and CDR2 is ANQGSEA. The V gene lost 7 bases and the J gene lost 5 bases, with 17 bases spanning the gap. The CDR3 loop spans 13 amino acids. The CDR3 coding sequence is TGCAGCGCCCAAAAGGGGGCGGGGGAGACCCAGTACTTC. Translated, it gives CSAQKGAGETQYF.

V and J are TRBV4-1 and TRBJ1-2; the match to TRBD1 covers 9 bases. Germline V lookup: CDR1 MGHRA, CDR2 YSYEKL. J lost 7 bases, V lost 4 bases, and 7 bases had no gene match. This CDR3 has 14 residues. The DNA of the CDR3 is TGCGCCAGCAGCCCGACCGGGACAGGGAGTGGCTACACCTTC. This translates into CASSPTGTGSGYTF.

The sample holds a few counts of this clone. This chain joins TRBV15 and TRBJ2-1; D is perhaps TRBD1 (5 bases). V lost 0 bases, J lost 3 bases, and 6 bases lay in between. CDR1 is LNHNV, CDR2 YYDKDF, per germline (reference sequence). The CDR3 has 14 amino acids. CDR3 amino acids: CATSRDRGYNEQFF. As DNA, the CDR3 is TGTGCCACCAGCAGAGATAGGGGCTACAATGAGCAGTTCTTC.

This clone appeared a few times. This sequence joins TRBV7-2 and TRBJ2-1, with 8 bases fitting TRBD2. The CDR3 runs 14 residues. V was clipped by 5 bases and J by 7 bases; unmatched bases: 7. Per the germline V gene, CDR1 is SGHTA and CDR2 is FQGNSA. CDR3 residues: CASSAREEGNEQFF. Here the CDR3 DNA reads TGTGCCAGCAGCGCGCGGGAGGAGGGAAATGAGCAGTTCTTC.

J is TRBJ1-2 and V is TRBV10-3; D gene uncertain. The CDR3 loop spans 12 amino acids. CDR1 and CDR2 (germline): ENHRY, SYGVKD. Trimming removed 8 bases from V and 7 bases from J, with 14 bases in between. Written as DNA, the CDR3 is TGTGCCATCGGTCCGGAGGGCAGTGGCTACACCTTC. Translated, it gives CAIGPEGSGYTF.

This clone was seen just once. This sequence joins TRBV4-1 and TRBJ2-1; 9 bases fit TRBD2. V dropped 5 bases and J dropped 4; count of bases not matched to a gene: 15. The germline V gene encodes CDR1 MGHRA and CDR2 YSYEKL. This CDR3 is 18 amino acids long. CDR3 in DNA: TGCGCCAGCAGCTCCCTGGGGAGGAGCAGCGGGGGGTACAATGAGCAGTTCTTC. Translated, it gives CASSSLGRSSGGYNEQFF.

The chain employs TRBV5-1 and TRBJ2-1; D perhaps matches TRBD2 (6 bases). The V end was cut by 0 bases, the J end by 9 bases, with 10 bases between. This CDR3 is built from 13 residues. Germline loops: CDR1 SGHRS, CDR2 YFSETQ. CDR3 in amino acids: CASSLGLEGEQFF. CDR3 sequence (DNA): TGCGCCAGCAGCTTGGGACTAGAGGGTGAGCAGTTCTTC.

At least ten counts were recorded for this clone. This chain joins TRBV28 and TRBJ2-3, with 8 bases aligning to TRBD2. The CDR3 extends over 17 amino acids. Trimming cost V 5 bases and J 3 bases; bases outside gene matches: 13. The germline gives CDR1 MDHEN, CDR2 SYDVKM. CDR3 DNA: TGTGCCAGCAGTGCACCGGGACTAGGACGGAGGACAGATACGCAGTATTTT. It yields the protein CASSAPGLGRRTDTQYF.

The V gene is TRBV30, the J gene TRBJ2-2, with D possibly matching TRBD2 (5 bases). Germline CDR1 is GTSNPN and CDR2 is SVGIG (reference sequence). This CDR3 has 14 residues. V gave up 0 bases and J gave up 5 bases, with 10 bases separating them. The chain's CDR3 is CAWSVGVGTGELFF. For the CDR3, the DNA is TGTGCCTGGAGTGTCGGGGTTGGTACCGGGGAGCTGTTTTTT.

The table lists this clone with a few counts. This rearrangement joins TRBV30 to TRBJ1-1; no clear D. The CDR3 sequence is 13 residues long. Germline assignment: CDR1 GTSNPN and CDR2 SVGIG (reference sequence). Trimming removed 0 bases from V and 6 bases from J, with 11 bases in between. CDR3 amino acids: CAWSVRQDAEAFF. The CDR3 DNA reads as TGTGCCTGGAGTGTACGGCAGGACGCTGAAGCTTTCTTT. The full variable domain, in which reference TRBV30 and TRBJ1-1 provide the parts outside the CDR3, is SQTIHQWPATLVQPVGSPLSLECTVEGTSNPNLYWYRQAAGRGLQLLFYSVGIGQISSEVPQNLSASRPQDRQFILSSKKLLLSDSGFYLCAWSVRQDAEAFFGQGTRLTVV.

This clone was detected only a few times. V and J are TRBV7-2 and TRBJ1-3; tentatively, D is TRBD1 (5 bases). CDR1 SGHTA and CDR2 FQGNSA come from the germline V gene. The V gene lost 2 bases and the J gene lost 1 base, with 12 bases spanning the gap. The CDR3 runs to 16 residues. CDR3 region: CASSLRRGESGNTIYF. CDR3 nucleotides: TGTGCCAGCAGCTTAAGGAGGGGAGAATCTGGAAACACCATATATTTT.